This T cell receptor (beta chain) was identified in a study of human T cells and chemical hapten exposure. Time point: patch test 2, 6 weeks after DPC sensitization. The treatment denotes: therapeutic diphenylcyclopropenone sensitization with weekly scalp DPC. TCRdb analysed the RACE reads with MiXCR anew, one entry per CDR3 protein. The sample lists roughly 380,000 distinct CDR3 sequences, under 6.5% occurring once. A few counts support this clonotype. The source was whole blood, collected in connection with sensitization to the hapten diphenylcyclopropenone (DPC). The source is a woman aged 18 to 35 with alopecia areata. Some clones in this sample may be carry-over from other donors' samples.

CDR3 sequence reads: CASMRTSGSSYNEQFF. DNA for the CDR3: TGTGCCAGCATGCGGACTAGCGGGTCCTCCTACAATGAGCAGTTCTTC. The chain employs TRBV12-3 or TRBV12-4 and TRBJ2-1; TRBD2 agrees at 11 bases. Trimming took 7 bases from V and 0 from J; bases not matched to a gene: 5. CDR3 length: 16 residues.